The 21 T cell receptor beta chains given below trace back to one sample, sequenced in a study of T cells in Graves' hyperthyroidism and ophthalmopathy. What was amplified from RNA transcripts were TCR beta CDR3 regions. HTBI primers were used for first-round RT-PCR of the TCR CDR3. In TCRdb, the multiplex PCR reads were re-called with MiXCR into one record per CDR3 protein. Here the sample spans 540,000 or so distinct CDR3 sequences, about 45% being singletons. Sequencing input: peripheral blood or thyroid tissue (not recorded which). These receptors were obtained from an adult woman with Graves' disease, either hyperthyroidism or ophthalmopathy (not recorded which).

This clonotype came up many times. The chain is built from TRBV19 and TRBJ2-7; D possibly corresponds to TRBD2 (5 bases). The CDR3 loop spans 12 amino acids. V lost 3 bases and J lost 6, with 9 bases in between. In germline, CDR1 is LNHDA, CDR2 SQIVND (reference sequence). The chain's CDR3 is CASSIRESEQYF. The CDR3 DNA follows: TGTGCCAGTAGTATTAGGGAGAGCGAGCAGTACTTC.

V gene TRBV5-4 combines with J gene TRBJ2-7, with D tentatively TRBD1 (6 bases). The germline V gene has CDR1 SGHNT and CDR2 YYREEE (reference sequence). V shed 3 bases and J shed 2 bases, with 12 bases lying between them. The CDR3 is 14 residues long. The CDR3 loop is CASSSRDTPYEQYF. The CDR3 DNA reads as TGTGCCAGCAGCTCCCGGGACACCCCCTACGAGCAGTACTTC.

By share, this clonotype counts as medium-sized. The chain recombines TRBV19 with TRBJ2-7, with D possibly matching TRBD2 (5 bases). The V gene's germline CDR1 is LNHDA and CDR2 SQIVND (reference sequence). The CDR3 is made up of 14 amino acids. Trimming pared 5 bases from V and 3 bases from J, leaving 14 bases between. The CDR3 protein is CASSLTTTLYEQYF. CDR3 sequence (DNA): TGTGCCAGTAGTCTTACGACTACCCTCTACGAGCAGTACTTC.

This clonotype was counted at least ten times. The chain has TRBV6-5 and TRBJ2-5, with D tentatively TRBD2 (6 bases). Germline assignment: CDR1 MNHEY and CDR2 SVGAGI. Trimming took 6 bases from V and 1 from J, leaving 9 bases between them. This CDR3 has 13 residues. The CDR3 nucleotides read TGTGCCAGCAGACGGGGGAGCCAAGAGACCCAGTACTTC. Translating gives CASRRGSQETQYF.

In this sample, this clonotype turned up many times. The gene calls are TRBV2 and TRBJ2-7; perhaps TRBD1 as D (6 bases). The length of the CDR3 is 13 residues. Germline V lookup: CDR1 SNHLY, CDR2 FYNNEI. Trimming took 6 bases from V and 5 from J, leaving 14 bases between them. The CDR3 here is CASRWGQSDEQYF. CDR3 nucleotides: TGTGCCAGCAGGTGGGGACAATCGGACGAGCAGTACTTC.

The chain carries TRBV7-9 and TRBJ1-6, with D tentatively TRBD1 (6 bases). Per germline, CDR1 SEHNR and CDR2 FQNEAQ (reference sequence). V lost 4 bases, J lost 7 bases, and 17 bases lay in between. The CDR3 is made up of 16 amino acids. CDR3 coding DNA: TGTGCCAGCAGCTCTCCTGCGAGGACAGCGAATTCACCCCTCCACTTT. This encodes CASSSPARTANSPLHF.

To note about this clonotype: No conserved phenylalanine or tryptophan ends this CDR3, so it is likely a read error. The chain joins TRBV20-1 to TRBJ1-1; tentative D call: TRBD1 (5 bases). V lost 5 bases, J lost 1 base, and 8 bases lay in between. The CDR3 runs 12 residues. Germline CDR1 reads DFQATT; CDR2 reads SNEGSKA (reference sequence). CDR3 nucleotide sequence: TGCAGTGCTGCTCAGGGGAACACTGAAGCTTTCCTT. This encodes CSAAQGNTEAFL.

The genes are TRBV2 and TRBJ1-2, with D perhaps TRBD1 (6 bases). This CDR3 comprises 12 residues. Trimming stripped 5 bases from V and 10 bases from J, with 14 bases between. Germline CDR1 SNHLY, CDR2 FYNNEI. The DNA for the CDR3 is TGTGCCAGCAGTCCGGGACACCATGCCTACACCTTC. This sequence encodes CASSPGHHAYTF.

The rearrangement joins TRBV12-3 or TRBV12-4 to TRBJ1-6; no definite D call. Trimming removed 5 bases at V and 6 bases at J, with 14 bases between. CDR3 length: 15 residues. The CDR3, as DNA: TGTGCCAGCAGTGACTCGACGGGGATTAATTCACCCCTCCACTTT. Its translation is CASSDSTGINSPLHF.

V usage is TRBV29-1 and J usage is TRBJ2-7; D possibly corresponds to TRBD1 (5 bases). The length of the CDR3 is 15 residues. Germline V gene data show CDR1 as SQVTM and CDR2 as ANQGSEA. V dropped 7 bases and J dropped 4 bases, with 23 bases sitting between them. CDR3 in DNA: TGCAGCGCTCAACGTGGGGCAGACGGGCCTTACGAGCAGTACTTC. Residues: CSAQRGADGPYEQYF.

In its sample, this clonotype was seen a few times. V usage is TRBV29-1 and J usage is TRBJ2-6; D is unresolved. Germline V gene lookup returns CDR1 SQVTM and CDR2 ANQGSEA. The CDR3 length is 13 residues. Trimming left V 4 bases short and J 4 bases short, with 8 bases between. For the CDR3, the DNA is TGCAGCGTTGTGCCCCCAGGGGCCAACGTCCTGACTTTC. Its protein product is CSVVPPGANVLTF.

J is TRBJ1-2 and V is TRBV20-1; possibly TRBD1 for D (6 bases). Trimming removed 5 bases from V and 7 bases from J, with 11 bases in between. Per germline, CDR1 DFQATT and CDR2 SNEGSKA (reference sequence). The CDR3 length is 11 residues. CDR3 nucleotides: TGCAGTGCTCAGGGGTTGGGTGGCTACACCTTC. This gives the protein CSAQGLGGYTF.

This clonotype came up many times. The gene calls are TRBV20-1 and TRBJ2-7, with 12 bases aligning to TRBD2. Germline V gene data show CDR1 as DFQATT and CDR2 as SNEGSKA (reference sequence). The CDR3 covers 15 residues. V shed 5 bases and J 6 bases; nucleotides not matched to a gene: 11. CDR3 loop: CSAFGLAGTLGEQYF. The DNA of the CDR3 is TGCAGTGCTTTCGGACTAGCGGGGACCCTCGGCGAGCAGTACTTC.

This clonotype was seen at least ten times. The chain joins TRBV19 to TRBJ2-7, with D tentatively TRBD2 (6 bases). V was cut by 3 bases and J by 6 bases, with 12 bases left in between. This CDR3 has 13 residues. Germline V gene sequence: CDR1 LNHDA, CDR2 SQIVND (reference sequence). DNA of the CDR3: TGTGCCAGTAGTATGGAGGGAGCTCGCGAGCAGTACTTC. Amino acid sequence: CASSMEGAREQYF.

V gene TRBV12-3 or TRBV12-4 combines with J gene TRBJ2-2; the match to TRBD2 covers 13 bases. CDR3 length equals 17 residues. Trimming at V came to 5 bases and at J to 3 bases, leaving 6 bases not matched to a gene. CDR3 in amino acids: CASSRTSGSLYTGELFF. The CDR3 DNA reads as TGTGCCAGCAGTCGGACTAGCGGGAGTTTGTACACCGGGGAGCTGTTTTTT.

This clonotype was observed at least ten times. This chain links TRBV12-3 or TRBV12-4 with TRBJ2-5; a weak D match, TRBD2 (7 bases). V was cut by 1 base and J by 5 bases, with 11 bases left in between. This CDR3 has 14 amino acids. The CDR3 DNA reads as TGTGCCAGCAGTTTAGGCGGGGGCGCGGAGACCCAGTACTTC. Its translation: CASSLGGGAETQYF.

The chain uses TRBV2 and TRBJ1-1; D is perhaps TRBD1 (5 bases). V was trimmed by 5 bases and J by 5 bases, leaving 12 bases between them. CDR3 length equals 13 residues. Germline assignment: CDR1 SNHLY and CDR2 FYNNEI. The CDR3 DNA reads TGTGCCAGCAGTCGGGGCGCGACAACTGAAGCTTTCTTT. Translated, it gives CASSRGATTEAFF.

In this sample, this clonotype turned up many times. V usage is TRBV20-1 and J usage is TRBJ2-2, with a weak D call TRBD1 (6 bases). The germline CDR1 and CDR2 sequences are DFQATT and SNEGSKA (reference sequence). This CDR3 has 18 amino acids. The germline V and J ends were trimmed by 4 bases and 2 bases, with 23 bases remaining between them. The DNA for the CDR3 is TGCAGTGCTACCGGATTACAGGGCCGCGAACGAAACACCGGGGAGCTGTTTTTT. Amino acids: CSATGLQGRERNTGELFF.

The CDR3 spells CRIKGDEQYF. The CDR3 DNA reads as TGTCGGATAAAAGGAGACGAGCAGTACTTC. The chain links TRBV25-1 to TRBJ2-7; D is undetermined. This CDR3 is built from 10 residues. CDR1 MGHDK and CDR2 SYGVNS come from the germline V gene.

This clonotype was observed many times. The chain uses TRBV5-8 and TRBJ1-2; no clear D. The germline V and J ends were trimmed by 4 bases and 3 bases, with 13 bases remaining between them. Germline-derived CDR1 and CDR2 are SGHTS and YDEGEE. The CDR3 length is 14 residues. CDR3 protein: CASSQPLGYYGYTF. CDR3 coding DNA: TGTGCCAGCAGCCAGCCCCTGGGGTACTATGGCTACACCTTC.

The chain recombines TRBV5-1 with TRBJ1-4; 9 bases match TRBD1. CDR3 length: 15 amino acids. Unmatched junction bases numbered 7, after V lost 3 bases and J lost 7 bases. The germline V gene encodes CDR1 SGHRS and CDR2 YFSETQ. CDR3 DNA: TGCGCCAGCAGCTCTAAGGACAGGGGAGTTGAAAAACTGTTTTTT. It yields the protein CASSSKDRGVEKLFF.